These 10 T cell receptor beta chains share one sample of origin, sequenced in a study of blood T cells in healthy people across ages. PCR was performed a second time for about 7 to 11 cycles using a sample-barcoded 5' primer and a J-beta primer mix. TCRdb independently ran MiXCR on the 5' RACE reads; one entry per CDR3 protein. The table has around 900,000 distinct CDR3 sequences, roughly half seen once. The sample taken for sequencing was blood. These receptors were collected from a woman aged 55 to 70 in good health.

There are a few counts of this clonotype. The chain combines TRBV11-2 with TRBJ2-7; possible D gene TRBD2, 6 bases. The germline gives CDR1 SGHAT, CDR2 FQNNGV. Trimming took off 2 bases at V and 2 bases at J, with 13 bases between the two ends. The CDR3 sequence is 15 residues long. The CDR3 nucleotides read TGTGCCAGCAGCTTAACAGCGGGCATGACCTACGAGCAGTACTTC. Translation gives CASSLTAGMTYEQYF.

A few counts support this clonotype. The chain is built from TRBV27 and TRBJ2-1, with TRBD1 matching 9 bases. The CDR3 runs to 16 residues. Germline V lookup: CDR1 MNHEY, CDR2 SMNVEV (reference sequence). V gave up 3 bases and J gave up 5 bases; unmatched junction bases: 8. CDR3 in amino acids: CASSLGWDRVNNEQFF. The CDR3 nucleotides are TGTGCCAGCAGTTTGGGCTGGGACAGGGTAAACAATGAGCAGTTCTTC.

The chain recombines TRBV28 with TRBJ2-5, with D possibly TRBD2 on 6 matching bases. Germline V gene data show CDR1 as MDHEN and CDR2 as SYDVKM. The CDR3 length is 15 residues. V was clipped by 3 bases and J by 4 bases, with 15 bases between them. CDR3 sequence: CASSFPGLRGETQYF. The CDR3 DNA follows: TGTGCCAGCAGTTTTCCGGGACTCCGAGGAGAGACCCAGTACTTC. Full variable domain (rest looked up from reference TRBV28 and TRBJ2-5): DVKVTQSSRYLVKRTGEKVFLECVQDMDHENMFWYRQDPGLGLRLIYFSYDVKMKEKGDIPEGYSVSREKKERFSLILESASTNQTSMYLCASSFPGLRGETQYFGPGTRLLVL.

The CDR3 region is CASSLDGARSEQFF. The CDR3 region has the DNA TGTGCCAGCAGTTTAGATGGAGCAAGAAGTGAGCAGTTCTTC. The V call is TRBV12-3 or TRBV12-4, the J call TRBJ2-1; D is unresolved. V shed 1 base and J shed 9 bases, with 13 bases lying between them. The CDR3 contains 14 residues.

The chain couples TRBV5-1 to TRBJ1-2; D call uncertain. The CDR3 has 17 amino acids. V lost 0 bases and J lost 0, with 15 bases in between. The germline V gene encodes CDR1 SGHRS and CDR2 YFSETQ. CDR3 sequence reads: CASSLAVGSAPNYGYTF. The CDR3 region has the DNA TGCGCCAGCAGCTTGGCCGTGGGGAGTGCCCCTAACTATGGCTACACCTTC. The full variable domain, its missing parts supplied by reference TRBV5-1 and TRBJ1-2, is KAGVTQTPRYLIKTRGQQVTLSCSPISGHRSVSWYQQTPGQGLQFLFEYFSETQRNKGNFPGRFSGRQFSNSRSEMNVSTLELGDSALYLCASSLAVGSAPNYGYTFGSGTRLTVV.

Concerning this clonotype: A junction end diverges from the germline sequence, so it may reflect a read error. The J gene is TRBJ2-5, the V gene TRBV11-2; the D call may be TRBD1 or TRBD2 (6 bases each). Looked up from germline, CDR1 is SGHAT and CDR2 is FQNNGV. CDR3 length: 15 amino acids. CDR3 amino acids: CASSLDGGREETQYF. The CDR3 DNA is TGTGCCAGCAGCTTAGATGGGGGGCGGGAAGAAACCCAGTACTTC.

The chain recombines TRBV4-1 with TRBJ2-6; TRBD1 is a possible D gene (6 bases). Germline CDR1 and CDR2: MGHRA and YSYEKL. The CDR3 spans 16 residues. The germline V and J ends were trimmed by 5 bases and 1 base, with 12 bases remaining between them. CDR3 region: CASSTGQTSGANVLTF. CDR3 nucleotide sequence: TGCGCCAGCAGCACCGGACAGACGTCTGGGGCCAACGTCCTGACTTTC.

The rearrangement joins TRBV20-1 to TRBJ2-7, with D uncertain. Trimming left V 4 bases short and J 5 bases short, with 12 bases between. The CDR3 extends over 12 amino acids. Germline lookup yields CDR1 DFQATT and CDR2 SNEGSKA (reference sequence). Here the CDR3 reads CSAILGIHEQYF. CDR3 DNA sequence: TGCAGTGCTATTCTCGGTATCCACGAGCAGTACTTC.

A few counts support this clonotype. The chain links TRBV29-1 to TRBJ2-1; D perhaps matches TRBD2 (7 bases). CDR1 is SQVTM, CDR2 ANQGSEA, per germline. The V end lost 4 bases, the J end lost 4 bases, and 14 bases lay between the germline ends. The CDR3 loop spans 14 amino acids. For the CDR3, the DNA is TGCAGCGTTGCGGGGGGAGGGGGATACAATGAGCAGTTCTTC. Translating it yields CSVAGGGGYNEQFF.

A single count supports this clonotype. The V gene is TRBV6-1, the J gene TRBJ2-7, with a tentative D call TRBD1 (6 bases). V lost 6 bases to trimming and J lost 1 base, with 25 bases between them. The length of the CDR3 is 18 residues. The V gene's germline CDR1 is MNHNS and CDR2 SASEGT. The CDR3 spells CASRGDLPDRRFSYEQYF. The CDR3 DNA reads TGTGCCAGCAGGGGGGACCTCCCCGACAGGCGATTTTCCTACGAGCAGTACTTC.